The rows below give T cell receptor beta chains drawn from one sample of a study of graft-versus-host responses after intestinal transplantation. No cognate antigen is known for these TCRs. Assay used: immunoSEQ multiplex PCR; TCRdb lists only in-frame clones, some missing. Among over 100,000 clones listed, approximately 95% were seen once. Sequenced material: unstimulated CD8+ T cells sorted from spleen or lymph node cells, taken before intestinal transplant. These receptors were obtained from a human donor who received an intestinal transplant. CDR3s include the opening cysteine and the closing phenylalanine or tryptophan. A D gene is named only where the DNA matches it firmly. Clone size, where shown, is once, few, many, or a class for clones that have expanded.

v_gene: TRBV27
j_gene: TRBJ1-2
d_gene: NA
abundance: NA
CDR3aa: CASSLSTGMISYGYTF
CDR3nt: TGTGCCAGCAGTTTGAGTACCGGGATGATAAGCTATGGCTACACCTTC

v_gene: TRBV4-1
j_gene: TRBJ2-3
d_gene: TRBD2
abundance: once
CDR3aa: CASSPRDYLTDTQYF
CDR3nt: TGCGCCAGCAGCCCCCGGGACTACCTCACAGATACGCAGTATTTT

v_gene: TRBV7-2
j_gene: TRBJ2-3
d_gene: NA
abundance: NA
CDR3aa: CASSLAGRRFTSTDTQYF
CDR3nt: TGTGCCAGCAGCTTAGCGGGAAGGAGGTTTACGAGCACAGATACGCAGTATTTT

v_gene: TRBV27
j_gene: TRBJ2-1
d_gene: NA
abundance: once
CDR3aa: CASSLSTPLYNEQFF
CDR3nt: TGTGCCAGCAGTTTATCCACACCTCTCTACAATGAGCAGTTCTTC

v_gene: TRBV27
j_gene: TRBJ2-7
d_gene: NA
abundance: once
CDR3aa: CASSSRGFPLSYEQYF
CDR3nt: TGTGCCAGCAGTTCCAGGGGCTTCCCTCTCTCCTACGAGCAGTACTTC

v_gene: TRBV5-1
j_gene: TRBJ2-3
d_gene: TRBD2
abundance: once
CDR3aa: CASSLERGDTDTQYF
CDR3nt: TGCGCCAGCAGCTTGGAGCGGGGGGACACAGATACGCAGTATTTT

v_gene: TRBV9
j_gene: TRBJ2-5
d_gene: TRBD2
abundance: NA
CDR3aa: CASSASGGQETQYF
CDR3nt: TGTGCCAGCAGCGCTAGCGGGGGACAAGAGACCCAGTACTTC

v_gene: TRBV27
j_gene: TRBJ2-1
d_gene: TRBD2
abundance: NA
CDR3aa: CASFGTSGINKQFF
CDR3nt: TGTGCCAGCTTCGGGACTAGCGGGATTAATAAGCAGTTCTTC

v_gene: TRBV2
j_gene: TRBJ2-7
d_gene: NA
abundance: once
CDR3aa: CASTWQGEQYF
CDR3nt: TGTGCCAGCACATGGCAGGGTGAGCAGTACTTC

v_gene: TRBV6-1
j_gene: TRBJ1-2
d_gene: NA
abundance: once
CDR3aa: CASRGAYGYTF
CDR3nt: TGTGCCAGCAGGGGAGCCTATGGCTACACCTTC

v_gene: TRBV19
j_gene: TRBJ2-1
d_gene: NA
abundance: NA
CDR3aa: CASSLGLGVNEQFF
CDR3nt: TGTGCCAGTAGTCTAGGGCTGGGGGTCAATGAGCAGTTCTTC

v_gene: TRBV7-9
j_gene: TRBJ1-5
d_gene: NA
abundance: NA
CDR3aa: CASSLGPGWGGNQPQHF
CDR3nt: TGTGCCAGCAGCCTAGGACCAGGATGGGGTGGCAATCAGCCCCAGCATTTT

v_gene: TRBV6-5
j_gene: TRBJ1-4
d_gene: TRBD1
abundance: NA
CDR3aa: CASSSGGYEKLFF
CDR3nt: TGTGCCAGCAGTTCAGGGGGTTATGAAAAACTGTTTTTT

v_gene: TRBV7-6
j_gene: TRBJ1-4
d_gene: NA
abundance: NA
CDR3aa: CASSWDDNEKLFF
CDR3nt: TGTGCCAGCAGCTGGGACGATAATGAAAAACTGTTTTTT

v_gene: TRBV28
j_gene: TRBJ2-7
d_gene: TRBD1
abundance: NA
CDR3aa: CASSSYRDRIPYEQYF
CDR3nt: TGTGCCAGCAGTTCCTACCGGGACAGAATCCCCTACGAGCAGTACTTC

v_gene: TRBV4-3
j_gene: TRBJ2-3
d_gene: NA
abundance: NA
CDR3aa: CASSQVEALGPATSDTQYF
CDR3nt: TGCGCCAGCAGCCAAGTTGAAGCGTTGGGCCCTGCCACTTCAGATACGCAGTATTTT

v_gene: TRBV15
j_gene: TRBJ2-5
d_gene: NA
abundance: NA
CDR3aa: CATSTGRRETQYF
CDR3nt: TGTGCCACCAGCACAGGGCGGAGAGAGACCCAGTACTTC

v_gene: TRBV30
j_gene: TRBJ2-2
d_gene: TRBD2
abundance: NA
CDR3aa: CAWSVREAYTGELFF
CDR3nt: TGTGCCTGGAGTGTGCGGGAGGCATACACCGGGGAGCTGTTTTTT

v_gene: TRBV5-1
j_gene: TRBJ1-6
d_gene: NA
abundance: NA
CDR3aa: CASSLEGPHNSPLHF
CDR3nt: TGCGCCAGCAGCTTGGAGGGACCCCATAATTCACCCCTCCACTTT

v_gene: TRBV21-1
j_gene: TRBJ2-7
d_gene: NA
abundance: NA
CDR3aa: CASSTRDRGSYEQYF
CDR3nt: TGTGCCAGCAGCACCAGGGACCGGGGATCCTACGAGCAGTACTTC

v_gene: TRBV28
j_gene: TRBJ1-2
d_gene: NA
abundance: NA
CDR3aa: CASSSPGNYGYTF
CDR3nt: TGTGCCAGCAGTTCCCCGGGTAACTATGGCTACACCTTC

v_gene: TRBV6-1
j_gene: TRBJ1-2
d_gene: NA
abundance: NA
CDR3aa: CASSEVPSYGYTF
CDR3nt: TGTGCCAGCAGTGAAGTACCTTCTTATGGCTACACCTTC

v_gene: TRBV7-9
j_gene: TRBJ1-1
d_gene: NA
abundance: NA
CDR3aa: CASSLEGFAEAFF
CDR3nt: TGTGCCAGCAGCTTAGAGGGTTTCGCTGAAGCTTTCTTT

v_gene: TRBV9
j_gene: TRBJ2-7
d_gene: TRBD1
abundance: NA
CDR3aa: CASSEGDRAWYEQYF
CDR3nt: TGTGCCAGCAGTGAAGGAGACAGGGCGTGGTACGAGCAGTACTTC

v_gene: TRBV30
j_gene: TRBJ2-7
d_gene: NA
abundance: NA
CDR3aa: CAWSVPGVSYEQYF
CDR3nt: TGTGCCTGGAGTGTACCAGGGGTATCCTACGAGCAGTACTTC

v_gene: TRBV9
j_gene: TRBJ2-7
d_gene: NA
abundance: NA
CDR3aa: CASSGRQSSYEQYF
CDR3nt: TGTGCCAGCAGCGGACGTCAAAGCTCCTACGAGCAGTACTTC

v_gene: TRBV12-5
j_gene: TRBJ2-1
d_gene: NA
abundance: few
CDR3aa: CASASGTSNEQFF
CDR3nt: TGTGCTAGTGCTTCCGGGACGTCCAATGAGCAGTTCTTC

v_gene: TRBV4-3
j_gene: TRBJ2-6
d_gene: NA
abundance: NA
CDR3aa: CASSQDRGGISGANVLTF
CDR3nt: TGCGCCAGCAGCCAAGATCGGGGCGGGATCTCTGGGGCCAACGTCCTGACTTTC

v_gene: TRBV9
j_gene: TRBJ2-7
d_gene: NA
abundance: NA
CDR3aa: CASSVVQKWLGPYEQYF
CDR3nt: TGTGCCAGCAGCGTAGTGCAGAAGTGGCTAGGACCTTACGAGCAGTACTTC

v_gene: TRBV7-3
j_gene: TRBJ2-2
d_gene: TRBD2
abundance: NA
CDR3aa: CASSLQLAGAGTGELFF
CDR3nt: TGTGCCAGCAGCTTGCAACTAGCGGGAGCGGGCACCGGGGAGCTGTTTTTT

v_gene: TRBV5-1
j_gene: TRBJ2-1
d_gene: TRBD1
abundance: once
CDR3aa: CASSRSGTEDNEQFF
CDR3nt: TGCGCCAGCAGCCGGTCGGGGACAGAAGACAATGAGCAGTTCTTC

v_gene: TRBV5-5
j_gene: TRBJ2-7
d_gene: NA
abundance: NA
CDR3aa: CASSLEGRAGPYEQYF
CDR3nt: TGTGCCAGCAGCTTGGAAGGGCGGGCAGGGCCCTACGAGCAGTACTTC

v_gene: TRBV15
j_gene: TRBJ2-7
d_gene: NA
abundance: NA
CDR3aa: CATNRERTTSYEQYF
CDR3nt: TGTGCCACCAACAGGGAGAGGACCACTTCCTACGAGCAGTACTTC

v_gene: TRBV7-9
j_gene: TRBJ2-7
d_gene: NA
abundance: once
CDR3aa: CASSLVSSYEQYF
CDR3nt: TGTGCCAGCAGCTTGGTTTCGTCTTACGAGCAGTACTTC

v_gene: TRBV7-9
j_gene: TRBJ2-5
d_gene: NA
abundance: NA
CDR3aa: CASRPIVGGTQYF
CDR3nt: TGTGCCAGCAGACCCATCGTCGGGGGGACCCAGTACTTC

v_gene: TRBV5-5
j_gene: TRBJ1-1
d_gene: TRBD1
abundance: NA
CDR3aa: CASSLTGGERLTEAFF
CDR3nt: TGTGCCAGCAGCTTGACAGGGGGCGAGCGTTTGACTGAAGCTTTCTTT

v_gene: TRBV28
j_gene: TRBJ1-6
d_gene: NA
abundance: NA
CDR3aa: CASSPVYNSPLHF
CDR3nt: TGTGCCAGCAGTCCGGTCTATAATTCACCCCTCCACTTT

v_gene: TRBV5-5
j_gene: TRBJ1-1
d_gene: NA
abundance: NA
CDR3aa: CASSLRQGYEAFF
CDR3nt: TGTGCCAGCAGCTTGAGGCAGGGGTATGAAGCTTTCTTT

v_gene: TRBV28
j_gene: TRBJ1-2
d_gene: NA
abundance: NA
CDR3aa: CASSPGTQGLGYTF
CDR3nt: TGTGCCAGCAGTCCCGGGACTCAGGGATTGGGCTACACCTTC

v_gene: TRBV15
j_gene: TRBJ1-5
d_gene: NA
abundance: NA
CDR3aa: CATSREWTDSNQPQHF
CDR3nt: TGTGCCACCAGCAGAGAATGGACAGATAGCAATCAGCCCCAGCATTTT

v_gene: TRBV19
j_gene: TRBJ1-2
d_gene: NA
abundance: NA
CDR3aa: CASTQSGGTQGYTF
CDR3nt: TGTGCCAGTACCCAATCGGGGGGCACCCAAGGCTACACCTTC

v_gene: TRBV4-1
j_gene: TRBJ1-5
d_gene: NA
abundance: NA
CDR3aa: CASSQGDRINQPQHF
CDR3nt: TGCGCCAGCAGCCAAGGCGATAGGATCAATCAGCCCCAGCATTTT

v_gene: TRBV6-5
j_gene: TRBJ2-7
d_gene: NA
abundance: NA
CDR3aa: CASSYSGGTSYEQYF
CDR3nt: TGTGCCAGCAGTTACTCGGGAGGTACTTCCTACGAGCAGTACTTC

v_gene: TRBV6-1
j_gene: TRBJ1-1
d_gene: NA
abundance: NA
CDR3aa: CASSERGDAAFF
CDR3nt: TGTGCCAGCAGTGAACGGGGGGACGCAGCTTTCTTT

v_gene: TRBV4-1
j_gene: TRBJ2-7
d_gene: TRBD2
abundance: NA
CDR3aa: CASSQGGGRVSYEQYF
CDR3nt: TGCGCCAGCAGCCAAGGCGGGGGGCGCGTCTCCTACGAGCAGTACTTC

v_gene: TRBV11-2
j_gene: TRBJ1-2
d_gene: TRBD1
abundance: NA
CDR3aa: CASSLEGQGRGGFNYGYTF
CDR3nt: TGTGCCAGCAGCTTAGAAGGACAGGGGAGAGGTGGATTTAACTATGGCTACACCTTC

v_gene: TRBV4-3
j_gene: TRBJ2-7
d_gene: TRBD1
abundance: NA
CDR3aa: CASSQTTGWHEQYF
CDR3nt: TGCGCCAGCAGCCAAACGACAGGGTGGCACGAGCAGTACTTC

v_gene: TRBV12-5
j_gene: TRBJ2-1
d_gene: NA
abundance: NA
CDR3aa: CASGLLGAGTPYNEQFF
CDR3nt: TGTGCTAGTGGTTTGCTGGGCGCGGGGACACCTTACAATGAGCAGTTCTTC